The next 8 T cell receptor beta chains were all read from a single sample in a study of blood T cell repertoires in COVID-19. Assay used: immunoSEQ multiplex PCR; TCRdb lists only in-frame clones, some missing. The sample contains roughly 150,000 clones, 89% of which appear only once. Sequencing was carried out using peripheral blood. All receptors derive from a man between 60 and 75 years old with acute or convalescent COVID-19.

V usage is TRBV6-5 and J usage is TRBJ1-5; 7 bases map to TRBD1. The CDR3 runs to 14 residues. Trimming took 2 bases from V and 4 from J; bases not matched to a gene: 2. CDR1 and CDR2 from the germline V gene are MNHEY and SVGAGI. The CDR3 loop reads CASSYGTANQPQHF. As DNA, the CDR3 is TGTGCCAGCAGTTACGGGACAGCGAATCAGCCCCAGCATTTT.

The chain employs TRBV10-3 and TRBJ2-1; D may be TRBD1 (5 bases). V lost 0 bases and J 4 bases, leaving 10 bases between the germline ends. The CDR3 covers 15 residues. Germline values: CDR1 ENHRY, CDR2 SYGVKD. DNA for the CDR3: TGTGCCATCAGTGAGTCTGGGGCCGGGTACAATGAGCAGTTCTTC. Translated: CAISESGAGYNEQFF.

J is TRBJ1-1 and V is TRBV19, with 7 bases fitting TRBD1. J gave up 4 bases and V 4 bases, and 3 bases lay outside the gene matches. The CDR3 is 13 residues long. Germline V gene data show CDR1 as LNHDA and CDR2 as SQIVND (reference sequence). CDR3 protein: CASSRTGATEAFF. CDR3 sequence (DNA): TGTGCCAGTAGTAGAACAGGGGCCACTGAAGCTTTCTTT.

This sequence joins TRBV24-1 and TRBJ2-1, with 13 nucleotides matching TRBD2. Germline V gives CDR1 KGHDR, CDR2 SFDVKD. J was trimmed by 12 bases and V by 0 bases; bases with no gene match: 7. The CDR3 covers 16 residues. CDR3 region: CATSDLLTSGGEVQFF. The CDR3 DNA reads TGTGCCACCAGTGATTTGCTTACTAGCGGGGGGGAAGTGCAGTTCTTC.

J is TRBJ1-5 and V is TRBV4-1; perhaps TRBD1 as D (6 bases). Per germline, CDR1 MGHRA and CDR2 YSYEKL. This CDR3 is 14 amino acids long. Trimming removed 3 bases at V and 2 bases at J, with 8 bases between. CDR3 in DNA: TGCGCCAGCAGCCAGCCAGGGGGCAATCAGCCCCAGCATTTT. Protein product: CASSQPGGNQPQHF.

This chain links TRBV19 with TRBJ2-7; possibly TRBD1 for D (5 bases). This CDR3 contains 12 residues. Trimming removed 6 bases at V and 1 base at J, with 7 bases between. CDR1 is LNHDA and CDR2 is SQIVND in the germline V gene (reference sequence). This chain's CDR3 is CASRGPSYEQYF. The DNA of the CDR3 is TGTGCCAGTAGGGGGCCTTCCTACGAGCAGTACTTC.

The chain carries TRBV19 and TRBJ1-2, with D tentatively TRBD1 (6 bases). The CDR3 loop spans 13 amino acids. V lost 7 bases and J lost 4, with 13 bases in between. Germline CDR1 is LNHDA and CDR2 is SQIVND (reference sequence). This CDR3 reads CASTRGGLYGYTF. The CDR3 DNA reads TGTGCCAGTACGCGGGGGGGCCTCTATGGCTACACCTTC.

The chain employs TRBV18 and TRBJ1-2, with 7 bases lining up with TRBD1. The CDR3 spans 15 residues. Per germline, CDR1 KGHSH and CDR2 LQKENI. Trimming took 3 bases from V and 2 from J; bases not matched to a gene: 6. In DNA form, the CDR3 reads TGTGCCAGCTCACCCGAGGGACAGTCAAACTATGGCTACACCTTC. Its protein product is CASSPEGQSNYGYTF.